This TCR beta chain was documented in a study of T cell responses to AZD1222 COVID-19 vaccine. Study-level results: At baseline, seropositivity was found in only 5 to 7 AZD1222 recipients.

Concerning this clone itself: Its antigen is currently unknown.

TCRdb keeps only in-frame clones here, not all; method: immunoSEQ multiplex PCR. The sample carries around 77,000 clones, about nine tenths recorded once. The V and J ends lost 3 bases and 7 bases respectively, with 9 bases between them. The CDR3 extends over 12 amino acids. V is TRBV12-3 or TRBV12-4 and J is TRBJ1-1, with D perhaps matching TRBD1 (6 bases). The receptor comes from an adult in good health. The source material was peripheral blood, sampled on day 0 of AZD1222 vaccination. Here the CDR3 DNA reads TGTGCCAGCAGTTTTATGGACAGTGAAGCTTTCTTT. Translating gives CASSFMDSEAFF.